A selection of T cell receptor beta chains follows, all from one sample in a study of PD-L1 blockade in urothelial cancer. Measured with immunoSEQ multiplex PCR; TCRdb has only the in-frame clones, and not every one. Of under 95,000 clones listed, 70% to 90% were seen once; the top ten hold approximately 15%. This specimen consisted of PBMCs, obtained around atezolizumab (anti-PD-L1) treatment. These receptors originate from a man between 60 and 75 years old with urothelial cancer. CDR3s include the opening cysteine and the closing phenylalanine or tryptophan. Fields, in order: V gene, D gene, J gene, clone size, CDR3 DNA, CDR3 protein. The D gene is left open where the match is weak. Clone size is stated in some rows and not others, as once, few, many or a class when expanded.

v_call: TRBV6-4; d_call: NA; j_call: TRBJ1-5; clone_size: NA; cdr3_nt: TGTGCCAGCAGTGAGGAAGGGGTTCGACAGCCCCAGCATTTT; cdr3_aa: CASSEEGVRQPQHF
v_call: TRBV6-5; d_call: NA; j_call: TRBJ1-1; clone_size: NA; cdr3_nt: TGTGCCAGCAGATCCGGACAGATTGAAGCTTTCTTT; cdr3_aa: CASRSGQIEAFF
v_call: TRBV7-2; d_call: NA; j_call: TRBJ1-1; clone_size: NA; cdr3_nt: TGTGCCAGCAGCTTGGACAGTCGTGGGGCTGAAGCTTTCTTT; cdr3_aa: CASSLDSRGAEAFF
v_call: TRBV29-1; d_call: TRBD1; j_call: TRBJ1-1; clone_size: NA; cdr3_nt: TGCAGCATAGTACAGGGGACTTACACTGAAGCTTTCTTT; cdr3_aa: CSIVQGTYTEAFF
v_call: TRBV6-4; d_call: TRBD1; j_call: TRBJ1-2; clone_size: NA; cdr3_nt: TGTGCCAGCAGTGCCCAGCCGACAGGGGAGGTGTATGGCTACACCTTC; cdr3_aa: CASSAQPTGEVYGYTF
v_call: TRBV18; d_call: TRBD1; j_call: TRBJ1-1; clone_size: NA; cdr3_nt: TGTGCCAGCTCACCCTCTCGACAGGGCATGAACACTGAAGCTTTCTTT; cdr3_aa: CASSPSRQGMNTEAFF
v_call: TRBV30; d_call: TRBD1; j_call: TRBJ2-7; clone_size: NA; cdr3_nt: TGTGCCTGGGACCCTGACAGGGGGCCCGCCTACGAGCAGTACTTC; cdr3_aa: CAWDPDRGPAYEQYF
v_call: TRBV6-1; d_call: NA; j_call: TRBJ1-5; clone_size: NA; cdr3_nt: TGTGCCAGCAGTTTTGACAGGAGCAATCAGCCCCAGCATTTT; cdr3_aa: CASSFDRSNQPQHF
v_call: TRBV18; d_call: TRBD1; j_call: TRBJ1-5; clone_size: NA; cdr3_nt: TGTGCCAGCTCACCGGGACAGGGAAACAATCAGCCCCAGCATTTT; cdr3_aa: CASSPGQGNNQPQHF
v_call: TRBV29-1; d_call: TRBD2; j_call: TRBJ2-1; clone_size: NA; cdr3_nt: TGCAGCGTTGCACCGGCGGGAGGGCCTTACAATGAGCAGTTCTTC; cdr3_aa: CSVAPAGGPYNEQFF
v_call: TRBV6-5; d_call: TRBD2; j_call: TRBJ2-7; clone_size: NA; cdr3_nt: TGTGCCAGCAGGCCTCCGGGAGGACCCTTTCAGGAGCAGTACTTC; cdr3_aa: CASRPPGGPFQEQYF
v_call: TRBV9; d_call: TRBD2; j_call: TRBJ2-5; clone_size: NA; cdr3_nt: TGTGCCAGCAGCGGAAGACTAGCGGGAGGGCTGAAAGAGACCCAGTACTTC; cdr3_aa: CASSGRLAGGLKETQYF
v_call: TRBV10-1; d_call: TRBD2; j_call: TRBJ2-3; clone_size: NA; cdr3_nt: TGCGCCAGCAGTGAGTCTGCGGGAGAAGGCGATACGCAGTATTTT; cdr3_aa: CASSESAGEGDTQYF
v_call: TRBV7-2; d_call: TRBD2; j_call: TRBJ2-1; clone_size: NA; cdr3_nt: TGTGCCAGCAGCTTTGATAGCGGGAGGATTATGTTCTTC; cdr3_aa: CASSFDSGRIMFF
v_call: TRBV4-2; d_call: TRBD2; j_call: TRBJ2-1; clone_size: NA; cdr3_nt: TGTGCCAGCAGCCAAGATCGACTAGCCGATGAGCAGTTCTTC; cdr3_aa: CASSQDRLADEQFF
v_call: TRBV5-6; d_call: NA; j_call: TRBJ1-5; clone_size: NA; cdr3_nt: TGTGCCAGCAAGAGCTTCGCAGGGGCTCATCAGCCCCAGCATTTT; cdr3_aa: CASKSFAGAHQPQHF
v_call: TRBV6-5; d_call: TRBD2; j_call: TRBJ2-7; clone_size: NA; cdr3_nt: TGTGCCAGCAGTCGGACTAGCGTAAGCTCCTACGAGCAGTACTTC; cdr3_aa: CASSRTSVSSYEQYF
v_call: TRBV28; d_call: NA; j_call: TRBJ1-1; clone_size: NA; cdr3_nt: TGTGCCAGCAGTTTAATGGACAGAAACACTGAAGCTTTCTTT; cdr3_aa: CASSLMDRNTEAFF
v_call: TRBV30; d_call: TRBD1; j_call: TRBJ2-7; clone_size: NA; cdr3_nt: TGTGCCTGGGGACCCAGGGGGCGGCTTTACGAGCAGTACTTC; cdr3_aa: CAWGPRGRLYEQYF
v_call: TRBV30; d_call: TRBD1; j_call: TRBJ2-1; clone_size: NA; cdr3_nt: TGTGCCTGGAGTGTGGCAGGGGGCACCTACAATGAGCAGTTCTTC; cdr3_aa: CAWSVAGGTYNEQFF
v_call: TRBV7-2; d_call: NA; j_call: TRBJ1-3; clone_size: NA; cdr3_nt: TGTGCCAGCAGCTTGAACAGCTTCTCTGGAAACACCATATATTTT; cdr3_aa: CASSLNSFSGNTIYF
v_call: TRBV7-3; d_call: TRBD2; j_call: TRBJ2-5; clone_size: NA; cdr3_nt: TGTGCCAGCAGCTGGGCGGGAGTTTTTGGAGAGACCCAGTACTTC; cdr3_aa: CASSWAGVFGETQYF
v_call: TRBV11-2; d_call: NA; j_call: TRBJ2-5; clone_size: NA; cdr3_nt: TGTGCCAGCAGCTCCATGTACCAAGAGACCCAGTACTTC; cdr3_aa: CASSSMYQETQYF
v_call: TRBV5-1; d_call: TRBD1; j_call: TRBJ2-7; clone_size: once; cdr3_nt: TGCGCCAGCAGCCCGGACAGGGGGTCCTACGAGCAGTACTTC; cdr3_aa: CASSPDRGSYEQYF
v_call: TRBV5-1; d_call: TRBD1; j_call: TRBJ1-2; clone_size: NA; cdr3_nt: TGCGCCAGCAGCCCCCGGGACAGGGTAGGTGGCTACACCTTC; cdr3_aa: CASSPRDRVGGYTF
v_call: TRBV25-1; d_call: NA; j_call: TRBJ1-1; clone_size: NA; cdr3_nt: TGTGCCAGCAGTGGTGCGGGGGTGAACACTGAAGCTTTCTTT; cdr3_aa: CASSGAGVNTEAFF
v_call: TRBV6-4; d_call: NA; j_call: TRBJ2-1; clone_size: NA; cdr3_nt: TGTGCCAGCAGTGACTCGATTAGGAGTAATGAGCAGTTCTTC; cdr3_aa: CASSDSIRSNEQFF
v_call: TRBV6-5; d_call: NA; j_call: TRBJ1-6; clone_size: few; cdr3_nt: TGTGCCAGCGTGGAGAGCTCCTATAATTCACCCCTCCACTTT; cdr3_aa: CASVESSYNSPLHF
v_call: TRBV9; d_call: NA; j_call: TRBJ2-1; clone_size: NA; cdr3_nt: TGTGCCAGCAGCGTAGGAGACAGGTCCTGGGCGTCCCACAATGAGCAGTTCTTC; cdr3_aa: CASSVGDRSWASHNEQFF